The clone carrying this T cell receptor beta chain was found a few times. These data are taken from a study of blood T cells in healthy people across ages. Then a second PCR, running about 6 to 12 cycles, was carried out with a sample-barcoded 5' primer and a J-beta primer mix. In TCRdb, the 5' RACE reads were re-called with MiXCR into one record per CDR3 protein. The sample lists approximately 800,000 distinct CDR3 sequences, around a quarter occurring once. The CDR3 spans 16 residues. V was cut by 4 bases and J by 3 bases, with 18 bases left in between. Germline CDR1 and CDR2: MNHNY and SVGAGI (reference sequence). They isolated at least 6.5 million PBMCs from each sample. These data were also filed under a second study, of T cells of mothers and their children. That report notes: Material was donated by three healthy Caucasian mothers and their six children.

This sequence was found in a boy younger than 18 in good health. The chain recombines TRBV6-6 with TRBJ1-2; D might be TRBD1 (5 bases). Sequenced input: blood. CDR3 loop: CASSWVYHPRDYGYTF. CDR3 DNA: TGTGCCAGCAGTTGGGTATACCACCCCAGGGACTATGGCTACACCTTC.